Listed below are T cell receptor beta chains from one sample, sequenced in a study of cytomegalovirus exposure and HLA in healthy donors. Only in-frame clones appear in the TCRdb table, and some are missing; sequencing was by immunoSEQ multiplex PCR. The profile shows about 170,000 clones, about 76% of them singletons. The specimen was PBMCs. The receptor source for this set is a woman younger than 35 in good health and CMV-seropositive. Both conserved end residues are part of each CDR3. Each record gives: J gene, V gene, clone size, D gene, CDR3 protein, CDR3 DNA. The D gene is left open where the match is weak. Clone size appears in some rows only: once, few, many, or a class for an expanded clone.

J gene: TRBJ1-6; V gene: TRBV28; clone size: -; D gene: -; CDR3 protein: CAGGGYNSPLHF; CDR3 DNA: TGTGCCGGAGGAGGGTATAATTCACCCCTCCACTTT
J gene: TRBJ2-7; V gene: TRBV7-2; clone size: few; D gene: TRBD2; CDR3 protein: CASTPGLAGGSYEQYF; CDR3 DNA: TGTGCCAGCACACCCGGACTAGCGGGAGGGTCCTACGAGCAGTACTTC
J gene: TRBJ2-1; V gene: TRBV7-8; clone size: -; D gene: TRBD1; CDR3 protein: CASRFDREYNEQFF; CDR3 DNA: TGTGCCAGCAGATTCGACAGGGAGTACAATGAGCAGTTCTTC
J gene: TRBJ2-7; V gene: TRBV6-5; clone size: -; D gene: TRBD2; CDR3 protein: CASSPSGGPSYEQYF; CDR3 DNA: TGTGCCAGCAGTCCCAGCGGGGGTCCTTCCTACGAGCAGTACTTC
J gene: TRBJ1-1; V gene: TRBV19; clone size: -; D gene: TRBD1; CDR3 protein: CASSMGQGAAGNTEAFF; CDR3 DNA: TGTGCCAGTAGTATGGGTCAGGGGGCCGCTGGGAACACTGAAGCTTTCTTT
J gene: TRBJ1-1; V gene: TRBV20-1; clone size: -; D gene: TRBD1; CDR3 protein: CSARLRDRAFF; CDR3 DNA: TGCAGTGCTAGGCTCCGGGACAGAGCTTTCTTT
J gene: TRBJ1-1; V gene: TRBV30; clone size: -; D gene: -; CDR3 protein: CAWNSGAGEAFF; CDR3 DNA: TGTGCCTGGAATTCAGGGGCTGGGGAAGCTTTCTTT
J gene: TRBJ1-1; V gene: TRBV30; clone size: -; D gene: -; CDR3 protein: CAWSVLGGIEAFF; CDR3 DNA: TGTGCCTGGAGTGTACTTGGGGGGATTGAAGCTTTCTTT
J gene: TRBJ1-1; V gene: TRBV7-2; clone size: -; D gene: -; CDR3 protein: CASSLSWGGRNTEAFF; CDR3 DNA: TGTGCCAGCAGCTTGTCGTGGGGGGGGCGGAACACTGAAGCTTTCTTT
J gene: TRBJ2-1; V gene: TRBV27; clone size: -; D gene: -; CDR3 protein: CASIGGYEQFF; CDR3 DNA: TGTGCCAGCATCGGGGGATATGAGCAGTTCTTC
J gene: TRBJ1-2; V gene: TRBV5-1; clone size: -; D gene: TRBD1; CDR3 protein: CASSLGPGGLDGYTF; CDR3 DNA: TGCGCCAGCAGCTTGGGACCAGGGGGCTTAGATGGCTACACCTTC
J gene: TRBJ1-1; V gene: TRBV5-1; clone size: -; D gene: -; CDR3 protein: CASSFTQGNTEAFF; CDR3 DNA: TGCGCCAGCAGCTTCACACAGGGGAACACTGAAGCTTTCTTT
J gene: TRBJ2-7; V gene: TRBV19; clone size: -; D gene: -; CDR3 protein: CASSRRQGSYEQYF; CDR3 DNA: TGTGCCAGTAGTCGCCGGCAGGGCTCCTACGAGCAGTACTTC
J gene: TRBJ2-1; V gene: TRBV6-5; clone size: -; D gene: -; CDR3 protein: CASSYSRGALYNEQFF; CDR3 DNA: TGTGCCAGCAGTTACTCGCGCGGGGCACTATACAATGAGCAGTTCTTC
J gene: TRBJ2-3; V gene: TRBV2; clone size: few; D gene: -; CDR3 protein: CASSYEEGTQYF; CDR3 DNA: TGTGCCAGCAGTTACGAGGAGGGTACGCAGTATTTT
J gene: TRBJ2-3; V gene: TRBV4-1; clone size: -; D gene: -; CDR3 protein: CASSQVGASTDTQYF; CDR3 DNA: TGCGCCAGCAGCCAAGTAGGAGCCAGCACAGATACGCAGTATTTT
J gene: TRBJ2-4; V gene: TRBV9; clone size: -; D gene: -; CDR3 protein: CASSVGLEKNIQYF; CDR3 DNA: TGTGCCAGCAGCGTAGGGCTGGAGAAAAACATTCAGTACTTC
J gene: TRBJ1-6; V gene: TRBV30; clone size: -; D gene: TRBD1; CDR3 protein: CAYRDRGPSPLHF; CDR3 DNA: TGTGCCTACCGGGACAGGGGGCCCTCACCCCTCCACTTT
J gene: TRBJ1-2; V gene: TRBV25-1; clone size: -; D gene: -; CDR3 protein: CASRAQGSYGYTF; CDR3 DNA: TGTGCCAGCAGAGCTCAGGGTTCTTATGGCTACACCTTC
J gene: TRBJ2-3; V gene: TRBV9; clone size: -; D gene: TRBD2; CDR3 protein: CASNRAGDTDTQYF; CDR3 DNA: TGTGCCAGCAACAGAGCGGGGGACACAGATACGCAGTATTTT
J gene: TRBJ1-1; V gene: TRBV30; clone size: -; D gene: -; CDR3 protein: CAWRLNTEAFF; CDR3 DNA: TGTGCCTGGAGGCTAAACACTGAAGCTTTCTTT
J gene: TRBJ2-3; V gene: TRBV30; clone size: -; D gene: TRBD2; CDR3 protein: CAWEAGGNTDTQYF; CDR3 DNA: TGTGCCTGGGAGGCGGGGGGGAACACAGATACGCAGTATTTT
J gene: TRBJ2-1; V gene: TRBV7-3; clone size: -; D gene: TRBD2; CDR3 protein: CASSRVTSGGAHSSYNEQFF; CDR3 DNA: TGTGCCAGCAGTCGGGTCACTAGCGGGGGGGCCCACAGCTCCTACAATGAGCAGTTCTTC
J gene: TRBJ1-4; V gene: TRBV7-9; clone size: -; D gene: TRBD1; CDR3 protein: CASSLAGQGDEKLFF; CDR3 DNA: TGTGCCAGCAGCTTAGCAGGACAGGGCGATGAAAAACTGTTTTTT
J gene: TRBJ2-7; V gene: TRBV4-2; clone size: -; D gene: -; CDR3 protein: CASSQDHEGAYEQYF; CDR3 DNA: TGTGCCAGCAGCCAAGATCATGAGGGGGCCTACGAGCAGTACTTC
J gene: TRBJ1-4; V gene: TRBV13; clone size: -; D gene: -; CDR3 protein: CASSFEETRGQKLFF; CDR3 DNA: TGTGCCAGCAGCTTCGAGGAAACAAGGGGCCAAAAACTGTTTTTT
J gene: TRBJ1-1; V gene: TRBV4-2; clone size: -; D gene: -; CDR3 protein: CASSQEWGRDEAFF; CDR3 DNA: TGTGCCAGCAGCCAAGAGTGGGGGCGCGATGAAGCTTTCTTT
J gene: TRBJ1-1; V gene: TRBV27; clone size: -; D gene: TRBD1; CDR3 protein: CASSSTGGGTEAFF; CDR3 DNA: TGTGCCAGCAGTTCCACAGGGGGCGGCACTGAAGCTTTCTTT
J gene: TRBJ1-2; V gene: TRBV19; clone size: -; D gene: -; CDR3 protein: CASSIDRTNYGYTF; CDR3 DNA: TGTGCCAGTAGTATAGACAGGACTAACTATGGCTACACCTTC